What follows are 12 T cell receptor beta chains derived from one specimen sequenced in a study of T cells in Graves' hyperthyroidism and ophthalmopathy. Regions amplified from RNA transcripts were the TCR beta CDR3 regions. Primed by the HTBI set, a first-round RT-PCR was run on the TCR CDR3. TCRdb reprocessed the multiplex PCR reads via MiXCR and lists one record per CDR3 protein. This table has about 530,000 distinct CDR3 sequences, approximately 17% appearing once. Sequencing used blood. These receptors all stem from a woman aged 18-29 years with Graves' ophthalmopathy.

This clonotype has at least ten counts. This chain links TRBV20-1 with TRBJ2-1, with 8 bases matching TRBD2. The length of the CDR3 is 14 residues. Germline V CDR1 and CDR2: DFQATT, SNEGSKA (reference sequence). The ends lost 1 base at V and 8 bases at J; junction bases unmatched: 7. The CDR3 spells CSARGASGYYEQFF. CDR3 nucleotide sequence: TGCAGTGCTAGAGGGGCTAGCGGGTATTATGAGCAGTTCTTC.

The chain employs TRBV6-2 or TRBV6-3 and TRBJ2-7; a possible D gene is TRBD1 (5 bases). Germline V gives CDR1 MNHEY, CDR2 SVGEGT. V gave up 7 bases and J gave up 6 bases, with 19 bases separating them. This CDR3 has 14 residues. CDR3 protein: CASTSDLFRGEQYF. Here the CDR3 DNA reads TGTGCCAGCACCTCAGACTTATTTAGGGGCGAGCAGTACTTC.

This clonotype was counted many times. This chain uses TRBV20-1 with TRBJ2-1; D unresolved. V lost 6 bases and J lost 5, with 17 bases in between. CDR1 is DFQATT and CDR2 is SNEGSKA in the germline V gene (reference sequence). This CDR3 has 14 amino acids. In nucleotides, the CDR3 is TGCAGTGCCCTGGACCTTCTTCGGGACAATGAGCAGTTCTTC. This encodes CSALDLLRDNEQFF.

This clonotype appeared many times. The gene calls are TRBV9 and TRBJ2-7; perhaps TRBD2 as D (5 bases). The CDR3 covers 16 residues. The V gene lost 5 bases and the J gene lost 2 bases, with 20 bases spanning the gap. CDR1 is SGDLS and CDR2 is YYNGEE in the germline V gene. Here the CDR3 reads CASSEGGDPAAYEQYF. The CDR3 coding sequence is TGTGCCAGCAGTGAGGGTGGGGATCCCGCGGCCTACGAGCAGTACTTC.

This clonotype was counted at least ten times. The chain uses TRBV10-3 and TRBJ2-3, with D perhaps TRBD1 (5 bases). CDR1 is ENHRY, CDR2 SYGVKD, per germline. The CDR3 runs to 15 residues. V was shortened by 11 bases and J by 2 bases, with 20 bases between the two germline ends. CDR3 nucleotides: TGTGCCGTCAAGTCGGACAAGACCTCCACAGATACGCAGTATTTT. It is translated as CAVKSDKTSTDTQYF.

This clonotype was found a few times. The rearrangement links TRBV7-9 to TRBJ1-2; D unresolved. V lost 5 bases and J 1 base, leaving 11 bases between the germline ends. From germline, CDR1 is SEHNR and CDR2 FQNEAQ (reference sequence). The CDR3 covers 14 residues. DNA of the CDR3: TGTGCCAGCAGCCCCCCGGTAAATAACTATGGCTACACCTTC. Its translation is CASSPPVNNYGYTF.

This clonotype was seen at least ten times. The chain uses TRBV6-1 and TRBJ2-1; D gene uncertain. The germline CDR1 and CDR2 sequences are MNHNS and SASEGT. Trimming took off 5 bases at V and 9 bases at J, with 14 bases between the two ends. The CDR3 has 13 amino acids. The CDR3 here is CASSRLVEVEQFF. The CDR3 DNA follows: TGTGCCAGCAGTAGGCTAGTTGAGGTTGAGCAGTTCTTC.

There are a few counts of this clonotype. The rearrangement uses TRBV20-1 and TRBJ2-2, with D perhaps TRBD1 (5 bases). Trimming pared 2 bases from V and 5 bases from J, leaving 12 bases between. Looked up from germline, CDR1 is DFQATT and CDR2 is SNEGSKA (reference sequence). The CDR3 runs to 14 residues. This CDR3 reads CSARPGRVTGELFF. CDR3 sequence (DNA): TGCAGTGCTAGACCAGGCAGGGTGACCGGGGAGCTGTTTTTT.

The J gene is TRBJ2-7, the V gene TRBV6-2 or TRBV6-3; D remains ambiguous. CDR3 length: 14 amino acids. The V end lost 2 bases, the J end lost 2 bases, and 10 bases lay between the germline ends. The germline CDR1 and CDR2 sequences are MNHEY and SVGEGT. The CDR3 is CASSYEGPTYEQYF. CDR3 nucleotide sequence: TGTGCCAGCAGTTACGAAGGCCCGACCTACGAGCAGTACTTC.

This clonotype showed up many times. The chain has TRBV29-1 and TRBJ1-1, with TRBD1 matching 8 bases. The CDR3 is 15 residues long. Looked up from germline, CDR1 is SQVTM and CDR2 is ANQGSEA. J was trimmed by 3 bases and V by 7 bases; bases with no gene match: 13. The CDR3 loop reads CSAGGGQGKDTEAFF. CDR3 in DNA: TGCAGCGCTGGGGGAGGACAGGGTAAGGACACTGAAGCTTTCTTT.

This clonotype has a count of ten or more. CDR3: CASSDIYGGNEQFF. Written as DNA, the CDR3 is TGTGCCAGCAGTGATATTTACGGGGGCAATGAGCAGTTCTTC. V and J are TRBV2 and TRBJ2-1; D is perhaps TRBD2 (6 bases). The V end lost 3 bases, the J end lost 6 bases, and 12 bases lay between the germline ends. CDR3 length: 14 amino acids. The germline V gene has CDR1 SNHLY and CDR2 FYNNEI.

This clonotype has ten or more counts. The CDR3 DNA reads TGTGCCAGCAGCCGGATGAACACTGAAGCTTTCTTT. Protein: CASSRMNTEAFF. The V gene is TRBV18, the J gene TRBJ1-1; D unresolved. The length of the CDR3 is 12 residues. Per germline, CDR1 KGHSH and CDR2 LQKENI. V shed 8 bases and J shed 0 bases, with 7 bases lying between them.